The 21 T cell receptor beta chains reported below all come from one sample, sequenced in a study of T cell responses to AZD1222 COVID-19 vaccine. The assay was immunoSEQ multiplex PCR, and TCRdb's table has in-frame clones only and misses some. The sample yields 140,000 or so clones, 80% to 90% seen once. The sample was peripheral blood, taken on day 0 of AZD1222 vaccination. The receptor source for this set is an adult in good health.

The chain carries TRBV3-1 (or the pseudogene TRBV3-2) and TRBJ2-7, with 9 bases fitting TRBD2. With V trimmed by 2 bases and J by 6 bases, 8 bases remained unmatched. CDR3 length equals 15 residues. The germline V gene encodes CDR1 LGHDT and CDR2 YNNKEL (reference sequence). This CDR3 reads CASSQPGTSLFEQYF. Written as DNA, the CDR3 is TGTGCCAGCAGCCAACCCGGGACTAGCTTATTCGAGCAGTACTTC.

This clone was seen just once. The chain joins TRBV7-2 to TRBJ2-7; D is ambiguous. The CDR3 length is 14 residues. Germline V gene lookup returns CDR1 SGHTA and CDR2 FQGNSA. The V gene lost 4 bases and the J gene lost 0 bases, with 10 bases spanning the gap. The CDR3 DNA reads TGTGCCAGCAGCTCCCTGACACTCTCCTACGAGCAGTACTTC. This gives the protein CASSSLTLSYEQYF.

The chain joins TRBV7-3 to TRBJ2-3; 9 bases are a match to TRBD2. This CDR3 region has 15 residues. CDR1 SGHTA and CDR2 FQGTGA come from the germline V gene. The V gene end was trimmed by 7 bases and the J gene end by 6 bases; junction bases not matched to a gene: 11. The CDR3 DNA reads as TGTGCCAGCACCGTTAGCGGGAGCGTCGGGGATACGCAGTATTTT. This encodes CASTVSGSVGDTQYF.

The chain has TRBV7-8 and TRBJ1-1, with D possibly TRBD1 on 5 matching bases. With 5 bases removed from V and 0 bases from J, the gap between germline ends came to 16 bases. Germline CDR1 is SGHVS and CDR2 is FQNEAQ. This CDR3 region has 16 residues. As DNA, the CDR3 is TGTGCCAGCAGCCGAGCTTTGACAGCGATGAACACTGAAGCTTTCTTT. Protein product: CASSRALTAMNTEAFF.

The V and J genes are TRBV6-2 or TRBV6-3 and TRBJ1-1, with 7 positions matching TRBD1. Germline V gives CDR1 MNHEY, CDR2 SVGEGT. The ends lost 5 bases at V and 1 base at J; junction bases unmatched: 7. The CDR3 runs 15 residues. As DNA, the CDR3 is TGTGCCAGCAGTACCGCGGGACAGAAGAACACTGAAGCTTTCTTT. Protein product: CASSTAGQKNTEAFF.

The rearrangement links TRBV5-6 to TRBJ1-2; TRBD1 matches 8 bases. The J segment lost 5 bases and the V segment lost 3 bases, leaving 9 bases of the junction unmatched. There are 15 residues in the CDR3. Germline CDR1 reads SGHDT; CDR2 reads YYEEEE. As DNA, the CDR3 is TGTGCCAGCAGCTCGCCCGGGACAGGATTGTATGGCTACACCTTC. Amino acids: CASSSPGTGLYGYTF.

The chain uses TRBV24-1 and TRBJ2-4; possibly TRBD1 or TRBD2 for D (5 bases each). The V gene's germline CDR1 is KGHDR and CDR2 SFDVKD. Trimming pared 4 bases from V and 4 bases from J, leaving 13 bases between. This CDR3 has 15 amino acids. The CDR3, as DNA: TGTGCCACCAGTGAGAGGGGAGTGGGGAAAAACATTCAGTACTTC. Amino acid sequence: CATSERGVGKNIQYF.

This chain connects TRBV18 to TRBJ1-3; no clear D gene. V lost 5 bases, J lost 2 bases, and 19 bases lay in between. This CDR3 has 17 residues. Germline assignment: CDR1 KGHSH and CDR2 LQKENI. CDR3 sequence (DNA): TGTGCCAGCTCAGTCGGCGTGGCTTCTGGAACTGGAAACACCATATATTTT. It is translated as CASSVGVASGTGNTIYF.

The chain carries TRBV28 and TRBJ1-5; unclear D gene. The CDR3 is 13 amino acids. V was cut by 6 bases and J by 4 bases, with 10 bases left in between. Germline V gives CDR1 MDHEN, CDR2 SYDVKM. The CDR3 coding sequence is TGTGCCAGCAGAGGGTACGGGAATCAGCCCCAGCATTTT. Its translation is CASRGYGNQPQHF.

This clone was observed a single time. The V call is TRBV20-1, the J call TRBJ1-3; D not certain. From germline, CDR1 is DFQATT and CDR2 SNEGSKA (reference sequence). The CDR3 has 15 amino acids. With 3 bases removed from V and 0 bases from J, the gap between germline ends came to 12 bases. The CDR3 reads CSASAALSSGNTIYF. The CDR3 DNA reads as TGCAGTGCTAGTGCGGCGCTGAGCTCTGGAAACACCATATATTTT.

The V gene is TRBV3-1 (or the pseudogene TRBV3-2), the J gene TRBJ2-2; 10 nucleotides agree with TRBD1. After removal of 4 bases from V and 0 bases from J, the junction contained 8 bases not matched to a gene. Per germline, CDR1 LGHDT and CDR2 YNNKEL (reference sequence). The CDR3 is made up of 18 amino acids. CDR3: CASSRRQGALTNTGELFF. In DNA form, the CDR3 reads TGTGCCAGCAGCCGGCGACAGGGGGCCCTCACGAACACCGGGGAGCTGTTTTTT.

This chain connects TRBV2 to TRBJ1-3; 8 nucleotides align to TRBD1. Germline V gene sequence: CDR1 SNHLY, CDR2 FYNNEI. The CDR3 sequence is 15 residues long. V shed 4 bases, J shed 4 bases, and the junction held 6 bases outside the gene matches. CDR3 DNA sequence: TGTGCCAGCAGTGCGTGGACAGGGCGAGGAAACACCATATATTTT. Encoded protein: CASSAWTGRGNTIYF.

The genes are TRBV9 and TRBJ1-6; D uncertain. CDR1 and CDR2 from the germline V gene are SGDLS and YYNGEE. Trimming stripped 4 bases from V and 3 bases from J, with 11 bases between. The CDR3 is 15 amino acids. The CDR3 reads CASSPRRDYNSPLHF. The CDR3 region has the DNA TGTGCCAGCAGCCCCCGACGGGACTATAATTCACCCCTCCACTTT.

The V and J genes are TRBV19 and TRBJ1-1; D is unresolved. This CDR3 is 13 amino acids long. The V and J ends lost 2 bases and 3 bases respectively, with 7 bases between them. The V gene's germline CDR1 is LNHDA and CDR2 SQIVND (reference sequence). CDR3 region: CASSIMRDTEAFF. In nucleotides, the CDR3 is TGTGCCAGTAGTATAATGAGGGACACTGAAGCTTTCTTT.

CDR3 sequence: CSASQGGVNYGYTF. CDR3 nucleotide sequence: TGCAGTGCTAGTCAGGGCGGAGTTAACTATGGCTACACCTTC. The chain has TRBV20-1 and TRBJ1-2, with D possibly being TRBD1 (5 bases). The V end was cut by 3 bases, the J end by 1 base, with 12 bases between. There are 14 residues in the CDR3. CDR1 is DFQATT, CDR2 SNEGSKA, per germline (reference sequence).

The gene calls are TRBV5-6 and TRBJ2-5; TRBD2 matches 8 bases. The CDR3 loop spans 13 amino acids. V dropped 1 base and J dropped 7; count of bases not matched to a gene: 3. Germline loops: CDR1 SGHDT, CDR2 YYEEEE. The CDR3 DNA sequence: TGTGCCAGCAGCTTGCGGGGGGGGCGGACCCAGTACTTC. Translating it yields CASSLRGGRTQYF.

The CDR3 region is CASSHHEDPSYEQYF. As DNA, the CDR3 is TGTGCCAGCAGCCACCACGAGGACCCGTCCTACGAGCAGTACTTC. The chain employs TRBV3-1 (or the pseudogene TRBV3-2) and TRBJ2-7; D ambiguous. V lost 3 bases and J lost 1, with 13 bases in between. The length of the CDR3 is 15 residues. Germline CDR1 and CDR2: LGHDT and YNNKEL (reference sequence).

J is TRBJ2-1 and V is TRBV12-5; 7 bases match TRBD1. The V gene's germline CDR1 is LGHNT and CDR2 FRNRAP. The CDR3 spans 13 residues. With V trimmed by 10 bases and J by 6 bases, 9 bases remained unmatched. CDR3: CATETGYSNEQFF. The CDR3, as DNA: TGTGCTACCGAGACAGGGTATAGCAATGAGCAGTTCTTC.

V is TRBV9 and J is TRBJ1-4, with a weak D call TRBD1 (5 bases). The CDR3 sequence is 15 residues long. V was cut by 0 bases and J by 8 bases, with 14 bases left in between. Germline CDR1 SGDLS, CDR2 YYNGEE. The CDR3 DNA follows: TGTGCCAGCAGCGTAGATGGAGGGGCTGAAGAAAAACTGTTTTTT. This translates into CASSVDGGAEEKLFF.

The chain is built from TRBV30 and TRBJ1-2; 9 nucleotides agree with TRBD1. The CDR3 consists of 14 residues. V lost 5 bases, J lost 2 bases, and 6 bases stayed unmatched. Germline V gene sequence: CDR1 GTSNPN, CDR2 SVGIG (reference sequence). The CDR3 here is CAWARTGVNYGYTF. CDR3 sequence (DNA): TGTGCCTGGGCTAGGACAGGGGTAAACTATGGCTACACCTTC.

The genes are TRBV27 and TRBJ2-2; 10 bases line up with TRBD2. The CDR3 spans 16 residues. V lost 5 bases to trimming and J lost 6 bases; unmatched junction nucleotides: 9. Germline V gives CDR1 MNHEY, CDR2 SMNVEV (reference sequence). The chain's CDR3 is CASSTPGLARAGELFF. For the CDR3, the DNA is TGTGCCAGCAGTACCCCGGGACTAGCGAGGGCCGGGGAGCTGTTTTTT.